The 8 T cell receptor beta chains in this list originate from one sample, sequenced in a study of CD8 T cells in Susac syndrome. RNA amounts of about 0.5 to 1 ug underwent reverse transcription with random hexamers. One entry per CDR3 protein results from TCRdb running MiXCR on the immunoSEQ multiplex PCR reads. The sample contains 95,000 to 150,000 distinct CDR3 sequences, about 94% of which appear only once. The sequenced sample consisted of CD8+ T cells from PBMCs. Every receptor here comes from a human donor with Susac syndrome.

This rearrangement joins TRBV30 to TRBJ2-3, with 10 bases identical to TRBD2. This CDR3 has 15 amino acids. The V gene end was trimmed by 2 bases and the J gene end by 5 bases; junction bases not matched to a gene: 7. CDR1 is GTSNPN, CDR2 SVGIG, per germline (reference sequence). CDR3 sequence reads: CAWSSSGGAGDTQYF. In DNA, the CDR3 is TGTGCCTGGAGTTCCAGCGGGGGGGCTGGAGATACGCAGTATTTT.

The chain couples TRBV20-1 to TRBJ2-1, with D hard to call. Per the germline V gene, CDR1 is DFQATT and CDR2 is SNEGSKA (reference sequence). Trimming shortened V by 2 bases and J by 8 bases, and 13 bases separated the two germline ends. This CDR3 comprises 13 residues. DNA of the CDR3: TGCAGTGCTAGACACTCTGCCCCCGATGAGCAGTTCTTC. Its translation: CSARHSAPDEQFF.

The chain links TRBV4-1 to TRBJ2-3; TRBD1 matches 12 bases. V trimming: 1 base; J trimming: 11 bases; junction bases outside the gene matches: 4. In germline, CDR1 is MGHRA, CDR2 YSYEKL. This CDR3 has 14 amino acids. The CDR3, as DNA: TGCGCCAGCAGCCAAGGGGACAGGGGGCGCGAGCAGTATTTT. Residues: CASSQGDRGREQYF.

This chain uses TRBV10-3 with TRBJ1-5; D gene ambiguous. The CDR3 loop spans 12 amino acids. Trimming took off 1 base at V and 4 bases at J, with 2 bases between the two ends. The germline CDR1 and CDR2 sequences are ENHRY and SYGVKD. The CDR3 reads CAISEWNQPQHF. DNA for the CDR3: TGTGCCATCAGTGAGTGGAATCAGCCCCAGCATTTT.

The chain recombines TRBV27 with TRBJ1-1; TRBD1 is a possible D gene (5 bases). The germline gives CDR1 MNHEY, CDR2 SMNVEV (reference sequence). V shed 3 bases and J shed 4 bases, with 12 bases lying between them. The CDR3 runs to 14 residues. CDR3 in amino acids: CASSFGAGSTEAFF. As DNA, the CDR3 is TGTGCCAGCAGTTTCGGGGCGGGGAGCACTGAAGCTTTCTTT.

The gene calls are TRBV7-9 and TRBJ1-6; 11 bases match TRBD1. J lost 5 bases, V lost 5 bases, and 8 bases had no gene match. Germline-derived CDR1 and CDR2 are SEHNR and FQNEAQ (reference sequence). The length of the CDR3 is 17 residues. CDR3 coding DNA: TGTGCCAGCAGCCCTGGGACAGGGGGAATGAATAATTCACCCCTCCACTTT. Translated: CASSPGTGGMNNSPLHF. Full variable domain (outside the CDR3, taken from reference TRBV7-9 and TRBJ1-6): DTGVSQNPRHKITKRGQNVTFRCDPISEHNRLYWYRQTLGQGPEFLTYFQNEAQLEKSRLLSDRFSAERPKGSFSTLEIQRTEQGDSAMYLCASSPGTGGMNNSPLHFGNGTRLTVT.

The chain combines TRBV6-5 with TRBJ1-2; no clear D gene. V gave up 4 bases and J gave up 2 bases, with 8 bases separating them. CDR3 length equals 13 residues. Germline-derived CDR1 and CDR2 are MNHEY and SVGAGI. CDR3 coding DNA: TGTGCCAGCAGTTCAAACGTCAACTATGGCTACACCTTC. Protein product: CASSSNVNYGYTF.

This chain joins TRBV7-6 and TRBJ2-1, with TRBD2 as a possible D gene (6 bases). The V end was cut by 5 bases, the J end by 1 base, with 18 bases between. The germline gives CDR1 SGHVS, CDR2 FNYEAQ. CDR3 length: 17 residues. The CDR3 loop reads CASSQETSPNSYNEQFF. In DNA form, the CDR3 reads TGTGCCAGCAGCCAAGAGACTAGTCCTAATTCCTACAATGAGCAGTTCTTC.